The clone carrying this T cell receptor (beta chain) was seen more than once but under ten times. The target antigen is unknown. This specimen belongs to a study of cytomegalovirus exposure and HLA in healthy donors. Use of 60 Vbeta and 13 Jbeta primers characterized the PCR. Profiled with immunoSEQ multiplex PCR; TCRdb holds only in-frame clones, not every one. The sample holds approximately 100,000 clones; about two thirds are singletons and the top ten take 5.4%. Study results and caveats: The authors enumerated under 200 TCR beta chains as linked to cytomegalovirus.

CDR1 is LNHDA, CDR2 SQIVND, per germline (reference sequence). There are 14 residues in the CDR3. Deletions cut 5 bases from V and 1 base from J, with 9 bases between. Sequencing used PBMCs. The rearrangement uses TRBV19 and TRBJ1-5, with D unresolved. The clonotype originates from a woman in her seventies in good health and CMV-seropositive. CDR3 region: CASSPVLSNQPQHF. Here the CDR3 DNA reads TGTGCCAGTAGTCCCGTTTTAAGCAATCAGCCCCAGCATTTT.